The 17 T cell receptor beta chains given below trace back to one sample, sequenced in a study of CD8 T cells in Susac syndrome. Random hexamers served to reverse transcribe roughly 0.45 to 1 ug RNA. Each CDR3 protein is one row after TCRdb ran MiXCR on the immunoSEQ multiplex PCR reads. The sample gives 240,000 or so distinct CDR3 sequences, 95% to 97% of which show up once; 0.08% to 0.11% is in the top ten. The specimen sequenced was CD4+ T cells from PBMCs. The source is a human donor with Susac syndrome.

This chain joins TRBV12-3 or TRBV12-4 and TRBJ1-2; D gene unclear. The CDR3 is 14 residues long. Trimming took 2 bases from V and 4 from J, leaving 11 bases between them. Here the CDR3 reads CASSLPGLGYGYTF. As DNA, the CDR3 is TGTGCCAGCAGTTTACCGGGGTTGGGCTATGGCTACACCTTC.

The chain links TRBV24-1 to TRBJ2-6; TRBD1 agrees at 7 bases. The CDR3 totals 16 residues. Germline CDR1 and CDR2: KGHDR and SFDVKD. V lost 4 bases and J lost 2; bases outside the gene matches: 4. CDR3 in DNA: TGTGCCACCAGTGACGTGCAGGGGGCTGGGGCCAACGTCCTGACTTTC. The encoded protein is CATSDVQGAGANVLTF.

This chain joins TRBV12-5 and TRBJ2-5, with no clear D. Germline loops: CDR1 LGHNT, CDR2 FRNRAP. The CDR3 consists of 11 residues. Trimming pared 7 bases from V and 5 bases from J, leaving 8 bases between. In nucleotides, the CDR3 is TGTGCTAGTGCGGAAACCGAGACCCAGTACTTC. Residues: CASAETETQYF.

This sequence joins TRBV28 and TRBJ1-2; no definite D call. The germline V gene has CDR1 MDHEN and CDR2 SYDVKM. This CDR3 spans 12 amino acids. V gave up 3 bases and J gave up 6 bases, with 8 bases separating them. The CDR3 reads CASSFQVDGYTF. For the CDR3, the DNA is TGTGCCAGCAGTTTCCAGGTCGATGGCTACACCTTC.

The CDR3 nucleotides read TGTGCCTGCCAACCGGGACAGGTGGGGTCCGGGGAGCTGTTTTTT. Protein product: CACQPGQVGSGELFF. This chain connects TRBV28 to TRBJ2-2, with 8 nucleotides matching TRBD1. The J segment lost 6 bases and the V segment lost 11 bases, leaving 14 bases of the junction unmatched. This CDR3 spans 15 amino acids. From germline, CDR1 is MDHEN and CDR2 SYDVKM.

The CDR3 protein is CASSLKGGHEQYF. CDR3 nucleotide sequence: TGTGCCAGCAGCTTAAAAGGGGGACACGAGCAGTACTTC. The V and J genes are TRBV7-3 and TRBJ2-7; D is perhaps TRBD1 (6 bases). Germline CDR1 and CDR2: SGHTA and FQGTGA. Trimming took off 1 base at V and 5 bases at J, with 9 bases between the two ends. The CDR3 loop spans 13 amino acids.

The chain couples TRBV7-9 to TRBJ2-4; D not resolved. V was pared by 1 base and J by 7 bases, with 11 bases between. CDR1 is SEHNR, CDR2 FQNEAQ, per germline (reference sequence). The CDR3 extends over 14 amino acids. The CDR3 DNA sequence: TGTGCCAGCAGCTTAGGGGAAGGGATTAACATTCAGTACTTC. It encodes CASSLGEGINIQYF.

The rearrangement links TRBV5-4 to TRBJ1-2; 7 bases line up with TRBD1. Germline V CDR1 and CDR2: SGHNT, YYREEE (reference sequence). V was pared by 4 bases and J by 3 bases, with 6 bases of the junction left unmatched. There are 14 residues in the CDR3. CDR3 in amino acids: CASSLGQADYGYTF. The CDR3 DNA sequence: TGTGCCAGCAGCCTCGGACAGGCCGACTATGGCTACACCTTC.

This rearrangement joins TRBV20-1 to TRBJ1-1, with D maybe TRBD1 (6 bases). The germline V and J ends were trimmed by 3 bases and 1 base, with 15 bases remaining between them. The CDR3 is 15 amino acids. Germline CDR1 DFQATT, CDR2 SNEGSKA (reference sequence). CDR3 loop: CSASSPGAKNTEAFF. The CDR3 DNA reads TGCAGTGCTAGCTCGCCAGGGGCGAAGAACACTGAAGCTTTCTTT.

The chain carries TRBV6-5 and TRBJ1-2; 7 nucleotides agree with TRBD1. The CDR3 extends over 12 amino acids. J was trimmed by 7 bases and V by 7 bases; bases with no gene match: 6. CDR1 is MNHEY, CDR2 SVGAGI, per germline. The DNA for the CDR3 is TGTGCCAGCAACAACAGGGGTGCTGGCTACACCTTC. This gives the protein CASNNRGAGYTF.

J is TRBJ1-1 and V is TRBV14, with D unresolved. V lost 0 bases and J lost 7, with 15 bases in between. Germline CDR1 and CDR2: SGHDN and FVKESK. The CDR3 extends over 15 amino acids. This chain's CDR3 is CASSQDRWDVSEAFF. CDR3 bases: TGTGCCAGCAGCCAAGATCGGTGGGATGTGAGTGAAGCTTTCTTT.

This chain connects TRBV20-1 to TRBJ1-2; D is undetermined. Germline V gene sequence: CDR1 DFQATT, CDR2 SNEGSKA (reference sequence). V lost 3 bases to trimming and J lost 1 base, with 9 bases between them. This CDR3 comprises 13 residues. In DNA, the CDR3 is TGCAGTGCTAGTGTGGCTAATAACTATGGCTACACCTTC. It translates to CSASVANNYGYTF.

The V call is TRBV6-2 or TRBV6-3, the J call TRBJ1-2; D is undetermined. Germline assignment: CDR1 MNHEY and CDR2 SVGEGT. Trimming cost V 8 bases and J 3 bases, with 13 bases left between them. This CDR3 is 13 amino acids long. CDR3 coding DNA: TGTGCCAGCCGGGAGCTGAGCTACTATGGCTACACCTTC. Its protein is CASRELSYYGYTF.

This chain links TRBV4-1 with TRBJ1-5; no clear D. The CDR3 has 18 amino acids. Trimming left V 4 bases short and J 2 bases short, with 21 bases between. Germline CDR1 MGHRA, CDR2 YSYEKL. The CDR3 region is CASSRSMRREVGNQPQHF. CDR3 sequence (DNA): TGCGCCAGCAGCCGTTCGATGCGGAGGGAGGTAGGCAATCAGCCCCAGCATTTT.

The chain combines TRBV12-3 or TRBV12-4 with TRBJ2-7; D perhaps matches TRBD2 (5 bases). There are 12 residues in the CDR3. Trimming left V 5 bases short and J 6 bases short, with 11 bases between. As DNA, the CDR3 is TGTGCCAGCAGTCCCCGGGGTGTCGAGCAGTACTTC. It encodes CASSPRGVEQYF.

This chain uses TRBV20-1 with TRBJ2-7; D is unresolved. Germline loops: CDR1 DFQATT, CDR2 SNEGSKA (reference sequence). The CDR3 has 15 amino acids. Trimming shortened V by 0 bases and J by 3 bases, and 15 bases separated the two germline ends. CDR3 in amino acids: CSARDTTILGYEQYF. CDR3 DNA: TGCAGTGCTAGAGATACCACAATCTTGGGCTACGAGCAGTACTTC.

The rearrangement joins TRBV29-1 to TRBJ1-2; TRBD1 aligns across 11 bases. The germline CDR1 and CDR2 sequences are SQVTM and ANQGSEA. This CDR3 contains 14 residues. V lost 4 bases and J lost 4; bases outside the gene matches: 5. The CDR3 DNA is TGCAGCGTTGCCTGGGACAGGGGGACCTATGGCTACACCTTC. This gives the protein CSVAWDRGTYGYTF.